This TCR beta chain was documented in a study of shared T cell receptors in the human thymus. Profiling relied on immunoSEQ multiplex PCR, and the TCRdb table lists in-frame clones only, not all of them. The sample lists 600,000 to 900,000 clones, 70% to 90% occurring once. Germline V CDR1 and CDR2: SEHNR, FQNEAQ (reference sequence). V dropped 5 bases and J dropped 8; count of bases not matched to a gene: 7. CDR3 length: 14 residues. The same sample was also used in a study of human thymus T cells.

The sample consisted of thymocytes. The chain links TRBV7-9 to TRBJ1-4; 8 positions match TRBD1. This sequence originates from a girl under two years old with a congenital heart defect. The CDR3 DNA reads as TGTGCCAGCAGCCAACGCGCAGGGGGCGAAAAACTGTTTTTT. Its translation: CASSQRAGGEKLFF.